This TCR beta chain was profiled in a study of OX40 agonist ivuxolimab in advanced cancers. Using immunoSEQ multiplex PCR, the repertoire was profiled, and TCRdb retains in-frame clones only, with some absent. The profile shows about 90,000 clones, under 95% of them singletons. Germline V gene data show CDR1 as SEHNR and CDR2 as FQNEAQ (reference sequence). Trimming took off 4 bases at V and 0 bases at J, with 4 bases between the two ends. This CDR3 is built from 12 residues. J is TRBJ2-7 and V is TRBV7-9, with D unresolved. The sequencing here drew on CD4+ or CD8+ T cells sorted from blood, taken in a trial of the OX40 agonist ivuxolimab. The clonotype comes from an adult with an advanced solid tumor such as melanoma, head and neck, liver or kidney cancer. The CDR3 sequence: CASSYTSYEQYF. The CDR3 nucleotides are TGTGCCAGCAGCTATACCTCCTACGAGCAGTACTTC.